This TCR beta chain is drawn from a study of blood T cell repertoires in COVID-19. Only in-frame clones appear in the TCRdb table, and some are missing; sequencing was by immunoSEQ multiplex PCR. The table lists under 300,000 clones, around 90% of them singletons, with 7.2% in the top ten. Germline V gives CDR1 LGHNT, CDR2 FRNRAP. Trimming at V came to 1 base and at J to 4 bases, leaving 1 base not matched to a gene. The CDR3 spans 15 residues. The sequence came from a man aged 55 to 70 who had recovered from COVID-19. J is TRBJ2-3 and V is TRBV12-5; 11 nucleotides agree with TRBD2. Sequenced input: peripheral blood. The CDR3 DNA reads TGTGCTAGTGGTTTGGGACTAGCGGGGTCAGATACGCAGTATTTT. It is translated as CASGLGLAGSDTQYF.